One sample yielded the 18 T cell receptor beta chains listed below, sequenced in a study of shared clonotypes between healthy human individuals. The method was immunoSEQ multiplex PCR; TCRdb's version includes in-frame clones alone and lacks a portion of them. The sample consists of over a million clones, more than 60% of them appearing once. Sequences were obtained from memory CD4+ T cells sorted from blood. Subset in this sample: CD45RA-negative fraction. These receptors came from a man between 18 and 35 years old in good health.

This clone was seen only a few times. This chain connects TRBV6-5 to TRBJ1-3; possible D gene TRBD1, 6 bases. This CDR3 has 16 amino acids. Germline CDR1 MNHEY, CDR2 SVGAGI. Trimming took off 0 bases at V and 2 bases at J, with 11 bases between the two ends. In DNA, the CDR3 is TGTGCCAGCAGTTACTCGTCAGCAGGGGCTGGAAACACCATATATTTT. Its protein is CASSYSSAGAGNTIYF.

This clone appeared a few times. The chain couples TRBV9 to TRBJ2-7; no reliable D call. This CDR3 has 16 amino acids. Looked up from germline, CDR1 is SGDLS and CDR2 is YYNGEE. Trimming removed 0 bases at V and 0 bases at J, with 13 bases between. The CDR3 DNA reads as TGTGCCAGCAGCGTAGTGGGGAATACCCCCTCCTACGAGCAGTACTTC. It yields the protein CASSVVGNTPSYEQYF.

This clone was seen a few times. The rearrangement joins TRBV19 to TRBJ2-1; 8 bases fit TRBD1. Trimming took 3 bases from V and 5 from J; bases not matched to a gene: 3. The germline CDR1 and CDR2 sequences are LNHDA and SQIVND (reference sequence). The CDR3 consists of 14 residues. CDR3 nucleotide sequence: TGTGCCAGTAGTATGACAGGGGACAACAATGAGCAGTTCTTC. Its protein product is CASSMTGDNNEQFF.

CDR3 residues: CASSSGAGGWEKLFF. CDR3 in DNA: TGTGCCAGCAGTTCCGGGGCAGGTGGTTGGGAAAAACTGTTTTTT. The chain joins TRBV6-5 to TRBJ1-4, with a weak D call TRBD1 (5 bases). Deletions cut 4 bases from V and 8 bases from J, with 17 bases between. The CDR3 totals 15 residues. The germline V gene encodes CDR1 MNHEY and CDR2 SVGAGI.

This clone was recorded many times. The chain recombines TRBV2 with TRBJ2-3, with D perhaps matching TRBD2 (6 bases). V was cut by 5 bases and J by 4 bases, with 13 bases left in between. CDR3 size: 14 residues. Germline V gives CDR1 SNHLY, CDR2 FYNNEI. The CDR3 DNA reads as TGTGCCAGCAGTCTAGGAGGGACCCCAGATACGCAGTATTTT. Amino acid sequence: CASSLGGTPDTQYF.

DNA for the CDR3: TGTGCCAGCAGCCCACGTCAGGGGGAGAAGGCGAACACTGAAGCTTTCTTT. Its translation: CASSPRQGEKANTEAFF. This chain uses TRBV7-2 with TRBJ1-1; 7 bases line up with TRBD1. The V gene end was trimmed by 5 bases and the J gene end by 1 base; junction bases not matched to a gene: 13. CDR1 and CDR2 (germline): SGHTA, FQGNSA. CDR3 length: 17 residues.

This clone was seen only a few times. V usage is TRBV5-1 and J usage is TRBJ1-3; the D gene is possibly TRBD1 (5 bases). CDR1 and CDR2 (germline): SGHRS, YFSETQ. Trimming took off 1 base at V and 3 bases at J, with 11 bases between the two ends. The CDR3 length is 15 residues. The CDR3 DNA reads TGCGCCAGCAGCTTGTCAGGGAGCGATGGAAACACCATATATTTT. Translating it yields CASSLSGSDGNTIYF.

The V and J genes are TRBV6-6 and TRBJ2-5; perhaps TRBD1 as D (6 bases). Trimming shortened V by 7 bases and J by 3 bases, and 12 bases separated the two germline ends. Germline assignment: CDR1 MNHNY and CDR2 SVGAGI (reference sequence). The CDR3 is made up of 13 amino acids. DNA of the CDR3: TGTGCCAGCAACCGGCCAGGGGAAGAGACCCAGTACTTC. Amino acids: CASNRPGEETQYF.

As to this clone: The same CDR3 also results from other DNA sequences found in this sample. CDR3: CASSSGETQYF. CDR3 nucleotides: TGTGCCAGCAGCTCAGGAGAGACCCAGTACTTC. The V call is TRBV5-4, the J call TRBJ2-5, with D hard to call. The CDR3 runs 11 residues. V lost 3 bases and J 4 bases, leaving 4 bases between the germline ends. CDR1 and CDR2 from the germline V gene are SGHNT and YYREEE (reference sequence).

This clone was observed a few times. The V gene is TRBV5-1, the J gene TRBJ2-2, with 7 bases fitting TRBD2. Germline-derived CDR1 and CDR2 are SGHRS and YFSETQ. The V and J ends lost 4 bases and 0 bases, in that order; junction bases with no gene match: 9. The CDR3 spans 17 residues. This CDR3 is CASSLSTSLSNTGELFF. Here the CDR3 DNA reads TGCGCCAGCAGCCTCTCGACTAGCCTTTCGAACACCGGGGAGCTGTTTTTT.

J is TRBJ2-3 and V is TRBV11-2; 9 positions match TRBD2. This CDR3 spans 18 amino acids. The ends lost 1 base at V and 1 base at J; junction bases unmatched: 9. CDR1 SGHAT and CDR2 FQNNGV come from the germline V gene. The CDR3 region is CASSLVVYASGGTDTQYF. The CDR3, as DNA: TGTGCCAGCAGCTTAGTAGTTTATGCTAGCGGGGGCACAGATACGCAGTATTTT. Combining the CDR3 with reference TRBV11-2 and TRBJ2-3 gives the whole variable domain EAGVAQSPRYKIIEKRQSVAFWCNPISGHATLYWYQQILGQGPKLLIQFQNNGVVDDSQLPKDRFSAERLKGVDSTLKIQPAKLEDSAVYLCASSLVVYASGGTDTQYFGPGTRLTVL.

This rearrangement joins TRBV30 to TRBJ2-1; D perhaps matches TRBD1 (6 bases). Germline CDR1 GTSNPN, CDR2 SVGIG (reference sequence). The CDR3 is 15 amino acids. The V end was cut by 0 bases, the J end by 3 bases, with 12 bases between. In nucleotides, the CDR3 is TGTGCCTGGAGTGTTGGTCGCAGGGGCTACAATGAGCAGTTCTTC. Translation gives CAWSVGRRGYNEQFF.

This sequence joins TRBV9 and TRBJ1-5; no firm D call. The CDR3 is 18 amino acids. V shed 4 bases and J shed 1 base, with 21 bases lying between them. From germline, CDR1 is SGDLS and CDR2 YYNGEE. The CDR3 DNA follows: TGTGCCAGCAGCCCCAGACCGGGAACTACGGGAAGCAATCAGCCCCAGCATTTT. Its protein is CASSPRPGTTGSNQPQHF.

V is TRBV7-2 and J is TRBJ2-3; D may be TRBD2 (6 bases). The V and J ends lost 5 bases and 4 bases respectively, with 13 bases between them. Germline V gives CDR1 SGHTA, CDR2 FQGNSA. This CDR3 has 14 amino acids. The CDR3 DNA reads as TGTGCCAGCAGCGGTCGGGGGAACCCAGATACGCAGTATTTT. Its translation: CASSGRGNPDTQYF.

CDR3 amino acids: CASSSDRAYGYTF. CDR3 nucleotide sequence: TGTGCCAGCAGCTCCGACAGGGCCTATGGCTACACCTTC. This chain uses TRBV6-6 with TRBJ1-2; 7 positions match TRBD1. This CDR3 spans 13 amino acids. CDR1 is MNHNY and CDR2 is SVGAGI in the germline V gene (reference sequence). V gave up 6 bases and J gave up 4 bases; unmatched junction bases: 5.

The V call is TRBV5-1, the J call TRBJ2-7; no clear D gene. Trimming pared 0 bases from V and 0 bases from J, leaving 10 bases between. Germline-derived CDR1 and CDR2 are SGHRS and YFSETQ. The CDR3 extends over 15 amino acids. For the CDR3, the DNA is TGCGCCAGCAGCTTGGAAGGCAGTCTCTCCTACGAGCAGTACTTC. Its protein is CASSLEGSLSYEQYF. Combining the CDR3 with reference TRBV5-1 and TRBJ2-7 gives the whole variable domain KAGVTQTPRYLIKTRGQQVTLSCSPISGHRSVSWYQQTPGQGLQFLFEYFSETQRNKGNFPGRFSGRQFSNSRSEMNVSTLELGDSALYLCASSLEGSLSYEQYFGPGTRLTVT.

The gene calls are TRBV30 and TRBJ1-1; 7 bases agree with TRBD1. The trim removed 7 bases at V and 5 bases at J, leaving 10 bases unmatched. This CDR3 spans 13 amino acids. Germline CDR1 and CDR2: GTSNPN and SVGIG (reference sequence). CDR3 residues: CASAGGEWTEAFF. The CDR3 DNA reads as TGTGCCTCCGCAGGGGGGGAATGGACTGAAGCTTTCTTT.

This sequence joins TRBV11-1 and TRBJ2-5, with TRBD2 matching 9 bases. Unmatched junction bases numbered 14, after V lost 5 bases and J lost 4 bases. Germline CDR1 is SGHAT and CDR2 is FQDESV (reference sequence). The CDR3 is 17 residues long. CDR3 sequence: CASSPRGGRAGRETQYF. The CDR3 bases are TGTGCCAGCAGCCCTCGGGGCGGGAGGGCCGGGAGAGAGACCCAGTACTTC.